The 17 T cell receptor beta chains given below trace back to one sample, sequenced in a study of a mutant IDH1 vaccine in newly diagnosed glioma. Sequencing was performed with immunoSEQ multiplex PCR; in TCRdb, only in-frame clones are kept and a portion is missing. The sample includes roughly 35,000 clones, about 85% of them seen just once. The sample's time point: baseline, week 1 (first vaccination visit). Treatment in this sample: pre-vaccination baseline after standard-of-care therapy. The source was PBMCs, collected from a glioma patient treated with radiotherapy, temozolomide or both. These receptors were taken from a woman aged 40-49 years with glioma.

This clone showed up just a few times. The J gene is TRBJ1-2, the V gene TRBV6-4, with D tentatively TRBD1 (6 bases). V lost 3 bases to trimming and J lost 8 bases, with 10 bases between them. The CDR3 runs to 12 residues. From germline, CDR1 is MRHNA and CDR2 SNTAGT. The CDR3 is CASSDAGVGYTF. Here the CDR3 DNA reads TGTGCCAGCAGTGATGCAGGGGTCGGCTACACCTTC.

The V call is TRBV7-2, the J call TRBJ2-3; D not certain. Between the trimmed V and J ends, which lost 2 bases and 6 bases, there was a span of 12 bases. The length of the CDR3 is 14 residues. Germline CDR1 is SGHTA and CDR2 is FQGNSA. The DNA of the CDR3 is TGTGCCAGCAGCTTAACAGCCTCCGCGGATACGCAGTATTTT. This encodes CASSLTASADTQYF.

This chain links TRBV19 with TRBJ2-3; 7 bases agree with TRBD2. The CDR3 has 15 residues. CDR1 and CDR2 from the germline V gene are LNHDA and SQIVND (reference sequence). Losses at the gene ends were 4 bases for V and 3 bases for J; bases not matched to a gene: 7. CDR3 region: CASSTDGRYTDTQYF. For the CDR3, the DNA is TGTGCCAGTAGTACCGACGGGAGGTATACAGATACGCAGTATTTT. Together with reference TRBV19 and TRBJ2-3, the CDR3 gives the full variable domain: DGGITQSPKYLFRKEGQNVTLSCEQNLNHDAMYWYRQDPGQGLRLIYYSQIVNDFQKGDIAEGYSVSREKKESFPLTVTSAQKNPTAFYLCASSTDGRYTDTQYFGPGTRLTVL.

The CDR3 coding sequence is TGTGCCAGCAGCGTAGGGTCGGGTAGAGGGGAGACCCAGTACTTC. Encoded protein: CASSVGSGRGETQYF. The rearrangement joins TRBV9 to TRBJ2-5; TRBD2 might be the D (5 bases). Per the germline V gene, CDR1 is SGDLS and CDR2 is YYNGEE. Trimming cost V 0 bases and J 5 bases, with 14 bases left between them. The CDR3 runs 15 residues.

The chain uses TRBV16 and TRBJ2-7; D not resolved. The CDR3 loop spans 12 amino acids. Between the trimmed V and J ends, which lost 1 base and 3 bases, there was a span of 4 bases. Germline assignment: CDR1 KGHSY and CDR2 FQNENV. This CDR3 is CASSQYRYEQYF. The CDR3 bases are TGTGCCAGCAGCCAATACCGCTACGAGCAGTACTTC.

The chain employs TRBV2 and TRBJ2-4, with TRBD1 identical over 8 bases. V trimming: 6 bases; J trimming: 2 bases; junction bases outside the gene matches: 3. This CDR3 has 14 amino acids. Germline CDR1 reads SNHLY; CDR2 reads FYNNEI. CDR3 nucleotide sequence: TGTGCCAGCAGGGACAGGGTAACCAAAAACATTCAGTACTTC. Translating it yields CASRDRVTKNIQYF.

The J gene is TRBJ2-7, the V gene TRBV5-1, with D possibly being TRBD1 or TRBD2 (7 bases each). V was clipped by 7 bases and J by 2 bases, with 16 bases between them. Germline V lookup: CDR1 SGHRS, CDR2 YFSETQ. The CDR3 has 14 residues. The DNA for the CDR3 is TGCGCCAGCTACCCAGGGGGGGCGACCTACGAGCAGTACTTC. Protein: CASYPGGATYEQYF.

This rearrangement joins TRBV4-1 to TRBJ1-1, with D possibly matching TRBD1 (5 bases). V shed 5 bases and J shed 7 bases, with 11 bases lying between them. Germline loops: CDR1 MGHRA, CDR2 YSYEKL. The CDR3 covers 12 residues. The CDR3 loop reads CASSKRGGEAFF. The CDR3 coding sequence is TGCGCCAGCAGCAAGAGGGGCGGTGAAGCTTTCTTT.

This clone has a single count. The J gene is TRBJ1-2, the V gene TRBV7-2, with TRBD1 as a possible D gene (6 bases). Germline CDR1 is SGHTA and CDR2 is FQGNSA. The V gene lost 5 bases and the J gene lost 9 bases, with 13 bases spanning the gap. This CDR3 is 12 amino acids long. CDR3 in amino acids: CASSTMGGRYTF. The DNA for the CDR3 is TGTGCCAGCAGCACAATGGGGGGCCGCTACACCTTC.

V usage is TRBV5-1 and J usage is TRBJ1-1; 8 positions agree with TRBD1. The germline CDR1 and CDR2 sequences are SGHRS and YFSETQ. With 3 bases clipped from V and 7 bases from J, the junction kept 11 bases outside the gene matches. CDR3 length: 15 residues. The CDR3 DNA reads TGCGCCAGCAGCTCGACCGGGACAGGCAGCCATGAAGCTTTCTTT. It encodes CASSSTGTGSHEAFF.

This rearrangement joins TRBV5-1 to TRBJ2-1; the match to TRBD2 covers 11 bases. The V segment lost 0 bases and the J segment 6 bases; nucleotides outside the gene matches: 2. CDR1 is SGHRS and CDR2 is YFSETQ in the germline V gene. CDR3 size: 15 residues. For the CDR3, the DNA is TGCGCCAGCAGCTTGGTAGCGGGAGGGCCCAATGAGCAGTTCTTC. Amino acids: CASSLVAGGPNEQFF.

This chain uses TRBV20-1 with TRBJ2-7; D is uncertain. CDR3 size: 10 residues. Germline V CDR1 and CDR2: DFQATT, SNEGSKA (reference sequence). With 1 base removed from V and 5 bases from J, the gap between germline ends came to 3 bases. The CDR3 region is CSARVDEQYF. The DNA for the CDR3 is TGCAGTGCTAGAGTGGACGAGCAGTACTTC.

The chain combines TRBV7-8 with TRBJ2-3; D not certain. Per germline, CDR1 SGHVS and CDR2 FQNEAQ. This CDR3 spans 14 amino acids. Trimming stripped 0 bases from V and 0 bases from J, with 4 bases between. The CDR3 DNA follows: TGTGCCAGCAGCTTAGCGTTGAGCACAGATACGCAGTATTTT. Translation: CASSLALSTDTQYF.

The chain carries TRBV5-6 and TRBJ2-3, with D perhaps matching TRBD2 (6 bases). The germline V gene encodes CDR1 SGHDT and CDR2 YYEEEE. Trimming left V 4 bases short and J 1 base short, with 10 bases between. CDR3 length equals 14 residues. The CDR3 coding sequence is TGTGCCAGCAGCCGGGCTAGCGGCACAGATACGCAGTATTTT. This encodes CASSRASGTDTQYF.

The genes are TRBV19 and TRBJ2-7; D is ambiguous. The CDR3 spans 14 residues. Germline assignment: CDR1 LNHDA and CDR2 SQIVND (reference sequence). Trimming took off 5 bases at V and 2 bases at J, with 13 bases between the two ends. As DNA, the CDR3 is TGTGCCAGTAGTGTCGGCCAGCGTACCTACGAGCAGTACTTC. It translates to CASSVGQRTYEQYF.

A remark on this clone: This same CDR3 is encoded by further DNA sequences in the sample. This chain connects TRBV6-1 to TRBJ1-1, with D possibly matching TRBD1 (6 bases). The V end lost 9 bases, the J end lost 1 base, and 9 bases lay between the germline ends. The CDR3 extends over 12 amino acids. Germline lookup yields CDR1 MNHNS and CDR2 SASEGT. This CDR3 reads CASIRGNTEAFF. The CDR3 DNA is TGTGCCAGTATCAGGGGGAACACTGAAGCTTTCTTT.

The chain uses TRBV25-1 and TRBJ1-2, with D possibly being TRBD1 (5 bases). With 0 bases removed from V and 2 bases from J, the gap between germline ends came to 10 bases. Germline CDR1 and CDR2: MGHDK and SYGVNS. There are 15 residues in the CDR3. CDR3: CASSEYIPGNYGYTF. CDR3 DNA: TGTGCCAGCAGTGAATATATTCCAGGGAACTATGGCTACACCTTC.